Presented here are 13 T cell receptor beta chains from one specimen sequenced in a study of T-cell memory formation after mild COVID-19. TCRdb itself ran the 5' RACE reads through MiXCR, one entry per CDR3 protein. The sample records roughly 86,000 distinct CDR3 sequences, 10% to 15% being singletons. The specimen sequenced was PBMCs or a T cell subset sorted from them (not recorded which). The source of these receptors is an adult woman who had mild COVID-19 (a few samples of this study predate the infection). Cell type and time point are not known.

The sample holds a few counts of this clonotype. This CDR3 reads CASSLWTGGDYGYTF. CDR3 coding DNA: TGTGCCAGCAGCCTTTGGACAGGGGGCGACTATGGCTACACCTTC. The chain has TRBV5-6 and TRBJ1-2; 11 bases agree with TRBD1. CDR1 is SGHDT and CDR2 is YYEEEE in the germline V gene. CDR3 size: 15 residues. V trimming: 4 bases; J trimming: 3 bases; junction bases outside the gene matches: 5. Together with reference TRBV5-6 and TRBJ1-2, the CDR3 gives the full variable domain: DAGVTQSPTHLIKTRGQQVTLRCSPKSGHDTVSWYQQALGQGPQFIFQYYEEEERQRGNFPDRFSGHQFPNYSSELNVNALLLGDSALYLCASSLWTGGDYGYTFGSGTRLTVV.

V and J are TRBV12-3 or TRBV12-4 and TRBJ2-1, with a weak D call TRBD1 (5 bases). This CDR3 comprises 14 residues. Between the trimmed V and J ends, which lost 7 bases and 9 bases, there was a span of 19 bases. CDR3 sequence: CASNPKGQGGEQFF. The DNA for the CDR3 is TGTGCCAGCAACCCCAAGGGGCAGGGCGGTGAGCAGTTCTTC.

The chain recombines TRBV27 with TRBJ2-3, with D possibly TRBD2 on 7 matching bases. Germline values: CDR1 MNHEY, CDR2 SMNVEV (reference sequence). The CDR3 has 16 amino acids. Between the trimmed V and J ends, which lost 2 bases and 5 bases, there was a span of 17 bases. The CDR3 protein is CASSLALGGPIDTQYF. CDR3 coding DNA: TGTGCCAGCAGTTTAGCCCTCGGGGGGCCGATAGATACGCAGTATTTT.

The sample holds a few counts of this clonotype. The chain joins TRBV14 to TRBJ2-1, with TRBD2 matching 7 bases. The CDR3 covers 18 residues. The ends lost 8 bases at V and 9 bases at J; junction bases unmatched: 25. CDR1 is SGHDN, CDR2 FVKESK, per germline. CDR3 in DNA: TGTGCCAGCGGGCAAACTAGCGTGTTGAATCCGGCGGGGTTTGAGCAGTTCTTC. Residues: CASGQTSVLNPAGFEQFF.

This clonotype was picked up a small number of times. The chain is built from TRBV9 and TRBJ2-7; possible D gene TRBD2, 5 bases. The V gene lost 0 bases and the J gene lost 0 bases, with 10 bases spanning the gap. From germline, CDR1 is SGDLS and CDR2 YYNGEE. The CDR3 sequence is 15 residues long. CDR3 in DNA: TGTGCCAGCAGCGTAGCGGGTGGGAGCTCCTACGAGCAGTACTTC. Protein product: CASSVAGGSSYEQYF. Full variable domain (missing parts from reference TRBV9 and TRBJ2-7): DSGVTQTPKHLITATGQRVTLRCSPRSGDLSVYWYQQSLDQGLQFLIQYYNGEERAKGNILERFSAQQFPDLHSELNLSSLELGDSALYFCASSVAGGSSYEQYFGPGTRLTVT.

In its sample, this clonotype was seen many times. The V call is TRBV7-2, the J call TRBJ2-1; D gene unclear. V was cut by 4 bases and J by 6 bases, with 13 bases left in between. This CDR3 region has 14 residues. Germline-derived CDR1 and CDR2 are SGHTA and FQGNSA. The CDR3 spells CASSSLSSANEQFF. CDR3 DNA: TGTGCCAGCAGCTCCCTATCTAGTGCCAATGAGCAGTTCTTC.

This clonotype has just a few counts. V usage is TRBV7-6 and J usage is TRBJ2-5, with 12 bases aligning to TRBD2. V dropped 5 bases and J dropped 4; count of bases not matched to a gene: 11. The CDR3 extends over 17 amino acids. The germline V gene encodes CDR1 SGHVS and CDR2 FNYEAQ. DNA for the CDR3: TGTGCCAGCAGCCCTCGGCCTAGCGGGGGGGCTCGAGAGACCCAGTACTTC. Translating gives CASSPRPSGGARETQYF.

By sample share, this clonotype is large. The gene calls are TRBV5-1 and TRBJ2-7, with TRBD2 matching over 12 bases. With V trimmed by 3 bases and J by 4 bases, 5 bases remained unmatched. Per the germline V gene, CDR1 is SGHRS and CDR2 is YFSETQ. The CDR3 is 15 residues long. The CDR3 nucleotides are TGCGCCAGCAGCTCCGGACTAGCGGGAATGTACGAGCAGTACTTC. Encoded protein: CASSSGLAGMYEQYF.

V usage is TRBV18 and J usage is TRBJ2-7; tentatively, D is TRBD2 (5 bases). This CDR3 contains 15 residues. The germline V and J ends were trimmed by 3 bases and 3 bases, with 15 bases remaining between them. The germline V gene has CDR1 KGHSH and CDR2 LQKENI. The CDR3: CASSPPDGVYYEQYF. The CDR3 coding sequence is TGTGCCAGCTCACCGCCGGACGGGGTCTACTACGAGCAGTACTTC.

This clonotype was seen repeatedly, ten times or more. This chain connects TRBV20-1 to TRBJ2-7; D remains unclear. The ends were cut back, 6 bases at V and 3 bases at J, with 9 bases in the middle. Germline V lookup: CDR1 DFQATT, CDR2 SNEGSKA (reference sequence). There are 11 residues in the CDR3. In nucleotides, the CDR3 is TGCAGTGCGGTGGATAACTACGAGCAGTACTTC. It translates to CSAVDNYEQYF.

The rearrangement links TRBV2 to TRBJ1-2; D not certain. Germline CDR1 SNHLY, CDR2 FYNNEI. CDR3 length equals 14 residues. V was trimmed by 3 bases and J by 2 bases, leaving 10 bases between them. CDR3 sequence reads: CASSDRQTNYGYTF. The CDR3 nucleotides are TGTGCCAGCAGTGATCGGCAGACCAACTATGGCTACACCTTC.

The table lists this clonotype with a few counts. This chain uses TRBV14 with TRBJ2-7; 8 bases agree with TRBD1. Germline values: CDR1 SGHDN, CDR2 FVKESK. V shed 1 base and J 5 bases; nucleotides not matched to a gene: 4. The CDR3 consists of 14 residues. CDR3 amino acids: CASSQGYRGNEQYF. The CDR3 DNA reads as TGTGCCAGCAGCCAAGGCTACAGGGGGAACGAGCAGTACTTC.

This chain uses TRBV12-3 or TRBV12-4 with TRBJ2-5; D not certain. Trimming left V 3 bases short and J 3 bases short, with 14 bases between. The CDR3 runs to 15 residues. In nucleotides, the CDR3 is TGTGCCAGCAGTTTCAAGGGTAGTGGAGAAGAGACCCAGTACTTC. Translation gives CASSFKGSGEETQYF.